A selection of T cell receptor beta chains follows, all from one sample in a study of shared clonotypes between healthy human individuals. TCRdb keeps only in-frame clones here, not all; method: immunoSEQ multiplex PCR. The top ten clones hold 0.064% of a sample with more than 500,000 clones, roughly 95% of them seen once. Source material: naive CD4+ T cells sorted from blood. All receptors come from a woman under 40 in good health. Both conserved end residues are part of each CDR3. Fields, in order: D gene, V gene, J gene, CDR3 length, CDR3 protein. The D gene is left open where the match is weak.

>NA|TRBV18|TRBJ2-3|15
CASSPPARGPDTQYF
>NA|TRBV18|TRBJ2-5|16
CASSLTGPSSQETQYF
>TRBD2|TRBV7-9|TRBJ2-5|14
CASSSGTSGETQYF
>NA|TRBV6-5|TRBJ1-1|15
CASRAPGGLGTEAFF
>TRBD1|TRBV5-1|TRBJ2-7|14
CASSTQGARYEQYF
>NA|TRBV28|TRBJ2-1|13
CASSLPHYNEQFF
>NA|TRBV18|TRBJ2-1|16
CASSPQNGVGGNEQFF
>NA|TRBV2|TRBJ1-4|12
CASREEVVKLFF
>TRBD2|TRBV28|TRBJ2-2|21
CASISDRGGLAETEGTGELFF
>TRBD2|TRBV6-1|TRBJ2-7|14
CASRSSGRAYEQYF
>TRBD1|TRBV28|TRBJ2-5|17
CASNHRDRGRGVKTQYF
>NA|TRBV11-2|TRBJ2-7|15
CASSYGGGSDYEQYF
>NA|TRBV9|TRBJ1-3|14
CASSVGGPGNTIYF
>NA|TRBV5-1|TRBJ2-7|13
CASSGVGKYEQYF